This T cell receptor beta chain stems from a study of graft-versus-host responses after intestinal transplantation (dated by TCRdb to the early 2020s). Notes on the research overall: Recipients received multivisceral, liver-intestinal, or isolated intestinal transplants. All recipients received anti-thymocyte globulin induction followed by maintenance tacrolimus and steroids for three to four years. Of the 20 to 30 intestinal transplant recipients enrolled in the cohort, one of whom was a retransplant, a few patients without pretransplant specimens were excluded. Donor T cell macrochimerism was defined as a peak of at least 4% donor T cells among recipient peripheral blood mononuclear cells. Alloreactive clones were identified by sequencing pre-transplant mixed lymphocyte reaction products and comparing them with unstimulated pre-transplant donor and recipient T cells. After intestinal transplantation, graft-versus-host and host-versus-graft alloreactive T cell clones in the graft, circulation and bone marrow were tracked using bulk TCR-beta CDR3 sequencing. Samples from three later patients were sequenced in-house on an Illumina MiSeq with MiXCR processing rather than by the commercial service.

As concerns this clone: Its recognized antigen is unknown. No base quality information exists; no much larger clone differs at one position.

General findings and caveats noted by the study authors: GvH clones turned up in recipient bone marrow, with some appearing earlier in ileal mucosa or blood, a pattern consistent with an intestinal mucosal origin. Early after transplant, peak levels of circulating GvH clones were associated with declines in HvG clones. High GvH to HvG T cell clonal ratios were observed in the allografts of patients with donor T cell macrochimerism. Conclusions were limited by the relatively low number and heterogeneity of intestinal transplant patients.

The sample's time point, from its label and the paper: cells obtained before transplantation from donor or recipient. CD3+CD4+ and CD3+CD8+ populations were FACS-sorted from unstimulated pre-transplant donor and recipient cells taken from spleen or lymph nodes. Libraries came from the immunoSEQ multiplex PCR assay. For most patients, genomic DNA was isolated with the Qiagen DNeasy Blood and Tissue Kit and shipped frozen to Adaptive Biotechnologies for TCR sequencing. High-throughput TCR-beta CDR3 sequencing of genomic DNA from most patients was performed by Adaptive Biotechnologies. Per the original workflow: Adaptive's ImmunoSEQ software was the source of the TCR sequencing data for roughly 19 patients, while a few other patients were processed with MiXCR and VDJtools. CD4 versus CD8 sorting errors were corrected by removing sequences found in both subsets at a frequency ratio below 5:1. CDR3 nucleotide sequences shared between donor and recipient were removed because the origin of such sequences could not be assigned. To be classed as alloreactive, a clone needed at least 2-fold expansion over unstimulated cells and a minimum CFSE-low frequency of 0.002% (template counts) or 0.001% (read counts). Clones were considered mappable if detected in sequenced pre-transplant spleen, lymph node, or MLR CFSE-low populations of the donor or recipient. The cumulative frequency of alloreactive clones was calculated as a percentage of all sequences, weighted by copy number. The immuneACCESS repertoire file appears here via TCRdb, limited to in-frame rearrangements. These files lack a portion of the clones; in checked studies, under half of the deficit traces to unresolved V genes, and the cause of the others is not known. V and J calls and clone size are as listed in that table; D and trimming were resolved from the DNA. Here the sample has tens of thousands of clones; less than 95% occur a single time. The top ten clones comprise about 1.3% of the sample.

The CDR3, cysteine through phenylalanine, is 15 amino acids long. Only the CDR3 DNA stays, 45 bases, in frame from base 1. After removal of 8 bases from V and 7 bases from J, the junction retains 10 bases not matched to a gene. CDR1 PRHDT and CDR2 FYEKMQ are derived from the germline V gene (reference sequence). The V and J genes are TRBV13 and TRBJ2-1, and 11 junction bases match TRBD1. Specimen: unstimulated CD8+ T cells sorted from spleen or lymph node cells, collected before intestinal transplant. The TCR comes from a human donor who received an intestinal transplant. The DNA sequence is as follows: TGTGCCAGCGGCAACGAGGGACAGGGGGAGAATGAGCAGTTCTTC. Its translation is CASGNEGQGENEQFF.